This T cell receptor beta chain is drawn from a study of PD-1 blockade in mismatch repair-deficient tumors. Study background: Patients had about eleven mismatch repair-deficient cancer types and were previously treated and progressing.

Sequencing was performed with immunoSEQ multiplex PCR; in TCRdb, only in-frame clones are kept and a portion is missing. The sample has about 38,000 clones; around 84% are singletons. All patients were mismatch repair deficient, assessed by either PCR or immunohistochemistry. TCR sequencing covered a few patients who responded to pembrolizumab. The CDR3 has 13 residues. Germline CDR1 is SNHLY and CDR2 is FYNNEI. V lost 6 bases and J lost 11; bases outside the gene matches: 11. The receptor's source is an adult with mismatch repair-deficient cancer. The chain employs TRBV2 and TRBJ1-1, with 8 bases aligning to TRBD1. Sequenced here: peripheral blood, sampled around 76 weeks after starting pembrolizumab. CDR3 sequence: CASRAGQAQAAFF. In nucleotides, the CDR3 is TGTGCCAGCAGGGCGGGACAGGCTCAAGCCGCTTTCTTT.